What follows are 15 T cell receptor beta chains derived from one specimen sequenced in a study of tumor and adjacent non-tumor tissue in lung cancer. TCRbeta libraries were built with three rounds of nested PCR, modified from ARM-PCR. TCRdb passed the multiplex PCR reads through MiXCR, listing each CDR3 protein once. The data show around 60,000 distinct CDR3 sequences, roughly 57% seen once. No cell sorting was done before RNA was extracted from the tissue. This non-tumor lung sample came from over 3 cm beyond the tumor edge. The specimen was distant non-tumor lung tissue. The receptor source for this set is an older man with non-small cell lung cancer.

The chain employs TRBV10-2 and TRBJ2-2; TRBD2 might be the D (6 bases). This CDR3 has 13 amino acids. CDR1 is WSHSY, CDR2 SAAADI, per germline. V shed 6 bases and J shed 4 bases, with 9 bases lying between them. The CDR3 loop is CASREGSTGELFF. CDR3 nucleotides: TGCGCCAGCAGGGAGGGGAGCACCGGGGAGCTGTTTTTT.

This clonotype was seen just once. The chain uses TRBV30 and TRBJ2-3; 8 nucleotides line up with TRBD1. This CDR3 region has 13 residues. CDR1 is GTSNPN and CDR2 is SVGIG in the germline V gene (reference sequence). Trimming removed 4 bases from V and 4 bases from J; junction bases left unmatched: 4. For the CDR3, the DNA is TGTGCCTGGAAGCCCAGGGGGCCAGATACGCAGTATTTT. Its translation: CAWKPRGPDTQYF.

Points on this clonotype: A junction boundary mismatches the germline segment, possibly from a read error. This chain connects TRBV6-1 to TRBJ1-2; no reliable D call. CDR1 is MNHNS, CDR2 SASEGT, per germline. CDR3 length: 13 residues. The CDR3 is CAISVSHAESYTF. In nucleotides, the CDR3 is TGTGCCATCAGTGTGTCACATGCTGAGAGCTACACCTTC.

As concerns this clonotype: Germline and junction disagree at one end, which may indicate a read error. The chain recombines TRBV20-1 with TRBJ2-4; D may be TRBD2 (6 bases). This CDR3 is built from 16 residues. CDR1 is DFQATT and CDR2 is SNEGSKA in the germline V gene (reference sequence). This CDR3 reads CSARAPGGDAKNIEYF. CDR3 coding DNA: TGCAGTGCTAGAGCCCCCGGCGGGGATGCCAAAAACATTGAGTACTTC.

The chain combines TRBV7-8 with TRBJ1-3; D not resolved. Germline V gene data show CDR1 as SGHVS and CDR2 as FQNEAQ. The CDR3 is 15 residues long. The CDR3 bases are TGTGCTAACAGCGAGGGATTTAGCTCTGGAAACACCATATATTTT. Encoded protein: CANSEGFSSGNTIYF.

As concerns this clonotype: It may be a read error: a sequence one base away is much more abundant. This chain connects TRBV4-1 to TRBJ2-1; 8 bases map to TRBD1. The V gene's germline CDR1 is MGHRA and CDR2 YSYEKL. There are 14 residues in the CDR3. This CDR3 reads CANSQPRTGYEQFF. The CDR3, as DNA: TGCGCCAACAGCCAACCCAGGACAGGGTATGAGCAGTTCTTC.

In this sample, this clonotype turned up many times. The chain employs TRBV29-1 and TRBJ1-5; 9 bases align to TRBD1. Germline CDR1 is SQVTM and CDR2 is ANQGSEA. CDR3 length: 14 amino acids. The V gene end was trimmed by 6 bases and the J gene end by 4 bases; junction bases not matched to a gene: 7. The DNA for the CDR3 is TGCAGCGTGACAACAGGGGGCAGGAATCAGCCCCAGCATTTT. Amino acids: CSVTTGGRNQPQHF.

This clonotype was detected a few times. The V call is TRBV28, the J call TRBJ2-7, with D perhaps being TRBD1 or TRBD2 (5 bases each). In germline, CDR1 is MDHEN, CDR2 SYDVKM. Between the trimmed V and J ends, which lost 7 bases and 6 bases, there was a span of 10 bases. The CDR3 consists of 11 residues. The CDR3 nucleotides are TGTGCCAGCATCGGGACCGTCGAGCAGTACTTC. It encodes CASIGTVEQYF.

This CDR3 reads CSVEGSPGRGTDTQYF. The CDR3 nucleotides read TGCAGCGTTGAAGGGTCTCCCGGAAGGGGCACAGATACGCAGTATTTT. The chain carries TRBV29-1 and TRBJ2-3; D is undetermined. Trimming stripped 1 base from V and 1 base from J, with 15 bases between. CDR3 size: 16 residues. Germline V CDR1 and CDR2: SQVTM, ANQGSEA.

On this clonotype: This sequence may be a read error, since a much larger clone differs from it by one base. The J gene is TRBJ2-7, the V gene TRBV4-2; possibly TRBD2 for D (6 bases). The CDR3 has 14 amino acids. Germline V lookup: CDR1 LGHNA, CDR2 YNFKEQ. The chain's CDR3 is CTSSQDWGAYEQYF. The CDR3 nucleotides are TGTACCAGCAGCCAAGATTGGGGGGCCTACGAGCAGTACTTC.

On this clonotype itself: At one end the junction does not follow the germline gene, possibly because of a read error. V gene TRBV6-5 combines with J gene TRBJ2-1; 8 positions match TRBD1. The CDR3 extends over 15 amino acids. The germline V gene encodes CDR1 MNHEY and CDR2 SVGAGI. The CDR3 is CANSPGTGRHNEQFF. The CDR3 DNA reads TGTGCCAACAGTCCCGGGACAGGTCGCCACAACGAGCAGTTCTTC.

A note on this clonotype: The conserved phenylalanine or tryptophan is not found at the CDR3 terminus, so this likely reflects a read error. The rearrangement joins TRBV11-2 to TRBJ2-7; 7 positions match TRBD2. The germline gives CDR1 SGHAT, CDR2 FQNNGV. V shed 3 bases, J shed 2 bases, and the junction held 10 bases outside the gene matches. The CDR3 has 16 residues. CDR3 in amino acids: CASSFTRGGGTYEQYL. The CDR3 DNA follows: TGTGCCAGCAGCTTCACGCGGGGCGGGGGAACCTACGAGCAGTACCTC.

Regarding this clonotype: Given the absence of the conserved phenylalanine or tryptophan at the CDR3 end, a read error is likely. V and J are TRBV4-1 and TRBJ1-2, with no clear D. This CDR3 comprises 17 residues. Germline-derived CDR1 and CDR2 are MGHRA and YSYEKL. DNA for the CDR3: TGCGCCAGCAGCCCAAGAGGAGCAGAGTCCCTTAACTATGTCTACACCTCC. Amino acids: CASSPRGAESLNYVYTS.

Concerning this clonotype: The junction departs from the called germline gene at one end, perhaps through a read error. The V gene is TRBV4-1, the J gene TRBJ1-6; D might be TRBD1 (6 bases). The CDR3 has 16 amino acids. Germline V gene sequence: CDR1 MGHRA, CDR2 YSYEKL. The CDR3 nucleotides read TGTGCCAACAGCCAAGATCGGGGGCTGTTGAATTCACCCCTCCAGTTT. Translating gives CANSQDRGLLNSPLQF.

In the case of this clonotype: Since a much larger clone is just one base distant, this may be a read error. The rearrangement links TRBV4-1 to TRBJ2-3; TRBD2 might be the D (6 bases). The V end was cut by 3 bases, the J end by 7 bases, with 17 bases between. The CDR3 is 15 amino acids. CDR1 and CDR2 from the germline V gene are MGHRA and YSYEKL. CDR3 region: CASSQGDWGSYTQYF. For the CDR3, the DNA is TGCGCCAGCAGCCAGGGGGACTGGGGGTCATATACGCAGTATTTT.